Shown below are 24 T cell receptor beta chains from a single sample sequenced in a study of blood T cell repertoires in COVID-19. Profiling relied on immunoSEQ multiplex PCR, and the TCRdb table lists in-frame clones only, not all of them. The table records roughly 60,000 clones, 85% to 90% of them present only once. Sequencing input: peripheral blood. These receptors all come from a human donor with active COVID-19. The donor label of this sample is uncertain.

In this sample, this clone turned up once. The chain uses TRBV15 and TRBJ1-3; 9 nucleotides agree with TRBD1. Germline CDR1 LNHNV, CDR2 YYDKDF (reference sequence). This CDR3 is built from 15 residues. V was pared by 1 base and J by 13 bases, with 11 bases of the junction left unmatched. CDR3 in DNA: TGTGCCACCAGCAGAGGGTTGGACAGGGGTTCGGGGATATATTTT. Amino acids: CATSRGLDRGSGIYF. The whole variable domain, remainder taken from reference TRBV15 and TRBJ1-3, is DAMVIQNPRYQVTQFGKPVTLSCSQTLNHNVMYWYQQKSSQAPKLLFHYYDKDFNNEADTPDNFQSRRPNTSFCFLDIRSPGLGDTAMYLCATSRGLDRGSGIYFGEGSWLTVV.

CDR3 sequence reads: CASSGQIQETQYF. The DNA of the CDR3 is TGTGCCAGCAGCGGACAGATACAAGAGACCCAGTACTTC. V and J are TRBV12-3 or TRBV12-4 and TRBJ2-5, with D possibly TRBD1 on 6 matching bases. V lost 6 bases and J 2 bases, leaving 10 bases between the germline ends. The CDR3 has 13 amino acids.

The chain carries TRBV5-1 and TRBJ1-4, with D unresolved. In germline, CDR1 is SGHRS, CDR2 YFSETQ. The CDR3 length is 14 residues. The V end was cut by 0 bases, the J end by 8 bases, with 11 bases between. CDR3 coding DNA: TGCGCCAGCAGCTTGGGGGCAAATTGGGAAAAACTGTTTTTT. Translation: CASSLGANWEKLFF.

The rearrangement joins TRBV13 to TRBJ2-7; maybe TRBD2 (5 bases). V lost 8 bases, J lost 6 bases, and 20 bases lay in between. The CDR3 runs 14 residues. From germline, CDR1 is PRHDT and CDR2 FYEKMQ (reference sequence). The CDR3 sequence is CASRKGGTRGEQYF. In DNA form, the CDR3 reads TGTGCCAGCCGAAAGGGCGGTACTCGGGGCGAGCAGTACTTC.

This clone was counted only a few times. The CDR3 DNA reads TGCGCCAGCAGCTCACGGACAGGGGGGAACGAGCAGTACTTC. The encoded protein is CASSSRTGGNEQYF. This sequence joins TRBV5-1 and TRBJ2-7; 10 bases are a match to TRBD1. The CDR3 contains 14 residues. Germline assignment: CDR1 SGHRS and CDR2 YFSETQ. V was clipped by 3 bases and J by 5 bases; unmatched bases: 5. Full variable domain (missing parts from reference TRBV5-1 and TRBJ2-7): KAGVTQTPRYLIKTRGQQVTLSCSPISGHRSVSWYQQTPGQGLQFLFEYFSETQRNKGNFPGRFSGRQFSNSRSEMNVSTLELGDSALYLCASSSRTGGNEQYFGPGTRLTVT.

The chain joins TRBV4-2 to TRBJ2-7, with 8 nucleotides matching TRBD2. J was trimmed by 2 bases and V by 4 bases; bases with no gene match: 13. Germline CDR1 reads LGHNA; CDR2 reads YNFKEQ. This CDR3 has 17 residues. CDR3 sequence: CASSPHLGGGSPYEQYF. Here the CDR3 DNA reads TGTGCCAGCAGCCCCCACCTCGGGGGGGGTTCCCCCTACGAGCAGTACTTC.

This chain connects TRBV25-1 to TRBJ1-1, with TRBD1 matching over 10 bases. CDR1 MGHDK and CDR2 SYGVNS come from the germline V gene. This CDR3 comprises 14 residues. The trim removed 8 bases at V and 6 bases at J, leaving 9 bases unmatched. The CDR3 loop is CASLSDRGVSEAFF. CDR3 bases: TGTGCCAGCCTTTCGGACAGGGGGGTATCTGAAGCTTTCTTT.

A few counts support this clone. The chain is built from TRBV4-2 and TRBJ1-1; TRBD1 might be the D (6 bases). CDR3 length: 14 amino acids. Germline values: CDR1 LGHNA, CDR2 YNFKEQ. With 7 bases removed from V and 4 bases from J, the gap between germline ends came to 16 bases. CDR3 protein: CASTLEDSRTEAFF. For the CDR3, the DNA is TGTGCCAGCACCCTCGAGGACAGCCGCACTGAAGCTTTCTTT.

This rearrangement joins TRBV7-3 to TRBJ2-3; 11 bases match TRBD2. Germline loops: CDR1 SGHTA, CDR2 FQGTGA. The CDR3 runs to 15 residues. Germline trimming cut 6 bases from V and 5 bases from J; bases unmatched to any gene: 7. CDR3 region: CASSFSGGAGDTQYF. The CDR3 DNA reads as TGTGCCAGCAGTTTTAGCGGGGGGGCCGGAGATACGCAGTATTTT.

The CDR3 nucleotides are TGTGCCAGCAGCTTAACTGGCGGGAGGCCCCAAGAGACCCAGTACTTC. Translated, it gives CASSLTGGRPQETQYF. The V and J genes are TRBV11-2 and TRBJ2-5; 8 bases are a match to TRBD2. J lost 1 base, V lost 2 bases, and 6 bases had no gene match. The CDR3 is made up of 16 amino acids. The germline V gene encodes CDR1 SGHAT and CDR2 FQNNGV.

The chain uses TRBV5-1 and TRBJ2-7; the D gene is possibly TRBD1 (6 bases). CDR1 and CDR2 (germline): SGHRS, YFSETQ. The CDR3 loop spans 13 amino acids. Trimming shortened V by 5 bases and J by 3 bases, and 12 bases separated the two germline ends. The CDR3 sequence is CASRNRDNYEQYF. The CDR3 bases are TGCGCCAGCAGAAACCGGGACAACTACGAGCAGTACTTC.

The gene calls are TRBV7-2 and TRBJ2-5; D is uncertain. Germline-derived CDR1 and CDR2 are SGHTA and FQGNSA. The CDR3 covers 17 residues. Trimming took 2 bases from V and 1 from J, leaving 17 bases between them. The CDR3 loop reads CASSLSVFRVSQETQYF. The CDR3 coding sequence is TGTGCCAGCAGCTTATCGGTGTTCCGAGTGAGCCAAGAGACCCAGTACTTC.

DNA for the CDR3: TGTGCCAGCTCACCAGGGCTAGCGGGAGCGGGCAATGAGCAGTTCTTC. It specifies CASSPGLAGAGNEQFF. The gene calls are TRBV18 and TRBJ2-1; 10 nucleotides match TRBD2. The CDR3 sequence is 16 residues long. CDR1 is KGHSH and CDR2 is LQKENI in the germline V gene. The ends lost 2 bases at V and 6 bases at J; junction bases unmatched: 7.

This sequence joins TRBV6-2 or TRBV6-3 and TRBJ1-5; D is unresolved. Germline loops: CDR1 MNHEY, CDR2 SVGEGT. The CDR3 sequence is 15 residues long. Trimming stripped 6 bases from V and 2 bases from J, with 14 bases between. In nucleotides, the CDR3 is TGTGCCAGCAGCCAAATAGTAAGTGGCAATCAGCCCCAGCATTTT. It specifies CASSQIVSGNQPQHF.

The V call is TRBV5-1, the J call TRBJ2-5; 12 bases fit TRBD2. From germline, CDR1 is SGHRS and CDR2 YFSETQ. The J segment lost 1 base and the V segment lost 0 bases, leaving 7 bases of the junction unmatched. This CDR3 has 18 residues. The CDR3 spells CASSLGRTSGEIQETQYF. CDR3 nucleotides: TGCGCCAGCAGCTTGGGCCGGACTAGCGGGGAGATCCAAGAGACCCAGTACTTC. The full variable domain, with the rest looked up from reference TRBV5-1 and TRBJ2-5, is KAGVTQTPRYLIKTRGQQVTLSCSPISGHRSVSWYQQTPGQGLQFLFEYFSETQRNKGNFPGRFSGRQFSNSRSEMNVSTLELGDSALYLCASSLGRTSGEIQETQYFGPGTRLLVL.

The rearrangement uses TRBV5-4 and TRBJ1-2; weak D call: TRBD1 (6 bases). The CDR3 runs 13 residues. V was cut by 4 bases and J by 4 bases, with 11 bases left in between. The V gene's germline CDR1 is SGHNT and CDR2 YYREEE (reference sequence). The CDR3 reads CASSIKDSYGYTF. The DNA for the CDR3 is TGTGCCAGCAGCATCAAGGACAGCTATGGCTACACCTTC.

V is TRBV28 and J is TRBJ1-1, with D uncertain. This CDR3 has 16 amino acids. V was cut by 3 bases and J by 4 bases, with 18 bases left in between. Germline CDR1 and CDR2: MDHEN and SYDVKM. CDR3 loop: CASSFPSGGWGTEAFF. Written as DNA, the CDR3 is TGTGCCAGCAGTTTCCCGAGCGGCGGATGGGGCACTGAAGCTTTCTTT.

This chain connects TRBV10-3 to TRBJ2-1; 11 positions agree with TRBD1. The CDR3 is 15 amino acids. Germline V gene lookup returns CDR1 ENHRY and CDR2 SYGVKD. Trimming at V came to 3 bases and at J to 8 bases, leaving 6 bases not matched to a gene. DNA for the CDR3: TGTGCCATCAGTGATCGGACAGGGGGCTTGGATGAGCAGTTCTTC. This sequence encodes CAISDRTGGLDEQFF.

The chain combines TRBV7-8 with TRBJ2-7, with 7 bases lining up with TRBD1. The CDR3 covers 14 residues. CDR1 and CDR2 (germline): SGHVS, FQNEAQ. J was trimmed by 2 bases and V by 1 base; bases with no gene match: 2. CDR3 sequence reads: CASSLGQGAYEQYF. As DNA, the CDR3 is TGTGCCAGCAGCTTAGGGCAGGGGGCCTACGAGCAGTACTTC.

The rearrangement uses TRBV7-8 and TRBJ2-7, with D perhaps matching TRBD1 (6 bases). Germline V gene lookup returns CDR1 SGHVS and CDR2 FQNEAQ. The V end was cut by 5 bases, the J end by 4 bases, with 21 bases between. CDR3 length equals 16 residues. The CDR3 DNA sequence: TGTGCCAGCAGCCAGGAACCCCAGGGGAATCGGTACGAGCAGTACTTC. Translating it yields CASSQEPQGNRYEQYF. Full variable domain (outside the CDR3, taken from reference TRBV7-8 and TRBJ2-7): GAGVSQSPRYKVAKRGQDVALRCDPISGHVSLFWYQQALGQGPEFLTYFQNEAQLDKSGLPSDRFFAERPEGSVSTLKIQRTQQEDSAVYLCASSQEPQGNRYEQYFGPGTRLTVT.

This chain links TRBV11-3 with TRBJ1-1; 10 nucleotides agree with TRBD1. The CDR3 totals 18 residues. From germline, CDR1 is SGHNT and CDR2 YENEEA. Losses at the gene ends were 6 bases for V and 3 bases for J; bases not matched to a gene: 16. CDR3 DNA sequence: TGTGCCAGCAGTAGCTCCGGGACAGGGGCTCTCCGGGACACTGAAGCTTTCTTT. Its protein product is CASSSSGTGALRDTEAFF.

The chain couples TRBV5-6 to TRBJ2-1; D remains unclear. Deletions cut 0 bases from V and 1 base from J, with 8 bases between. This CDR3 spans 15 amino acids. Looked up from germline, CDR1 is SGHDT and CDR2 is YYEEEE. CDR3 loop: CASSLALFSYNEQFF. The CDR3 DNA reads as TGTGCCAGCAGCTTGGCCCTTTTTTCCTACAATGAGCAGTTCTTC.

The CDR3 loop is CASRRTGDINYGYTF. Written as DNA, the CDR3 is TGCGCCAGCAGACGGACAGGGGATATTAACTATGGCTACACCTTC. The chain links TRBV5-1 to TRBJ1-2; 9 bases line up with TRBD1. V lost 5 bases and J lost 1; bases outside the gene matches: 6. Looked up from germline, CDR1 is SGHRS and CDR2 is YFSETQ. The CDR3 length is 15 residues.

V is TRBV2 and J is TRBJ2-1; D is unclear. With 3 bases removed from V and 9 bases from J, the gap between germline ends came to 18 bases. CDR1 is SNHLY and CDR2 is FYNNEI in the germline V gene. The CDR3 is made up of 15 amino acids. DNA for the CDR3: TGTGCCAGCAGTGAGCAAGGTCTAGGCGTGGGTGAGCAGTTCTTC. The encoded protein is CASSEQGLGVGEQFF.